A single sample gave rise to the 12 T cell receptor beta chains below, sequenced in a study of cytomegalovirus exposure and HLA in healthy donors. In the PCR, 60 Vbeta and 13 Jbeta primers were used. The table came from immunoSEQ multiplex PCR; TCRdb's copy has only in-frame clones and leaves some out. The sample has about 69,000 clones; roughly 70% are singletons. The sample was PBMCs. The receptors come from a woman aged 25 to 45 in good health and CMV-seronegative.

The chain links TRBV14 to TRBJ2-1; 7 bases map to TRBD1. The CDR3 length is 16 residues. The V segment lost 0 bases and the J segment 4 bases; nucleotides outside the gene matches: 6. Germline V gene sequence: CDR1 SGHDN, CDR2 FVKESK. For the CDR3, the DNA is TGTGCCAGCAGCCAAGATATCGGGACAGCTTACAATGAGCAGTTCTTC. This encodes CASSQDIGTAYNEQFF. Full variable domain (missing parts from reference TRBV14 and TRBJ2-1): EAGVTQFPSHSVIEKGQTVTLRCDPISGHDNLYWYRRVMGKEIKFLLHFVKESKQDESGMPNNRFLAERTGGTYSTLKVQPAELEDSGVYFCASSQDIGTAYNEQFFGPGTRLTVL.

The rearrangement uses TRBV5-4 and TRBJ2-7, with 7 positions matching TRBD1. The CDR3 is made up of 17 amino acids. After removal of 1 base from V and 0 bases from J, the junction contained 10 bases not matched to a gene. CDR1 is SGHNT and CDR2 is YYREEE in the germline V gene (reference sequence). In DNA, the CDR3 is TGTGCCAGCAGCTTGTTTCCCTGGGACAGTGGCTCCTACGAGCAGTACTTC. This sequence encodes CASSLFPWDSGSYEQYF.

V usage is TRBV19 and J usage is TRBJ1-1; D may be TRBD1 (5 bases). This CDR3 region has 18 residues. The V and J ends lost 5 bases and 2 bases respectively, with 24 bases between them. Germline V gene data show CDR1 as LNHDA and CDR2 as SQIVND (reference sequence). The CDR3 loop reads CASSAWSSRGPYNTEAFF. CDR3 coding DNA: TGTGCCAGTAGTGCCTGGTCCTCAAGGGGCCCATATAACACTGAAGCTTTCTTT.

V and J are TRBV6-6 and TRBJ2-5; TRBD1 matches 7 bases. The DNA end is more similar to TRBJ2-7, so the J call may be wrong. Per germline, CDR1 MNHNY and CDR2 SVGAGI (reference sequence). The CDR3 loop spans 16 amino acids. Here the CDR3 DNA reads TGTGCCAGCAGTTACTCGAGCAGGGACAGCTCCTACGAGCAGTACTTC. Amino acids: CASSYSSRDSSYEQYF.

This clone has only one observation. The rearrangement joins TRBV6-1 to TRBJ2-1; 9 bases are shared with TRBD2. V shed 6 bases, J shed 5 bases, and the junction held 8 bases outside the gene matches. There are 15 residues in the CDR3. Per germline, CDR1 MNHNS and CDR2 SASEGT. CDR3 sequence (DNA): TGTGCCAGCAGAAGGGGGGCGGGGGGGGACAATGAGCAGTTCTTC. This gives the protein CASRRGAGGDNEQFF.

This clone was counted once. The rearrangement uses TRBV7-5 and TRBJ1-1. TRBV7-5 is listed as a pseudogene. This CDR3 contains 12 residues. CDR3 nucleotide sequence: TGTGTCAGAAGACGTGAGGAGACTGAAGCTTTCTTT. Its translation: CVRRREETEAFF.

The chain couples TRBV5-1 to TRBJ2-7, with TRBD1 identical over 8 bases. There are 14 residues in the CDR3. Germline trimming cut 2 bases from V and 6 bases from J; bases unmatched to any gene: 7. Per germline, CDR1 SGHRS and CDR2 YFSETQ. CDR3 nucleotides: TGCGCCAGCAGCTTTTCTGGCAGGGGGCGCGAGCAGTACTTC. This codes for CASSFSGRGREQYF. The whole variable domain, remainder taken from reference TRBV5-1 and TRBJ2-7, is KAGVTQTPRYLIKTRGQQVTLSCSPISGHRSVSWYQQTPGQGLQFLFEYFSETQRNKGNFPGRFSGRQFSNSRSEMNVSTLELGDSALYLCASSFSGRGREQYFGPGTRLTVT.

The V and J genes are TRBV29-1 and TRBJ2-7; tentative D call: TRBD1 (6 bases). CDR3 length: 14 amino acids. Trimming removed 2 bases at V and 0 bases at J, with 11 bases between. CDR1 is SQVTM, CDR2 ANQGSEA, per germline. CDR3 region: CSVERDTSSYEQYF. DNA for the CDR3: TGCAGCGTTGAACGGGACACCAGCTCCTACGAGCAGTACTTC.

The chain carries TRBV30 and TRBJ2-5; 7 positions agree with TRBD1. Gene TRBJ2-7 matches the end of the DNA better, so the J call may be wrong. Germline V CDR1 and CDR2: GTSNPN, SVGIG (reference sequence). The CDR3 is 14 residues long. CDR3 sequence: CAWSAPTGAYEQYF. CDR3 sequence (DNA): TGTGCCTGGAGTGCCCCCACAGGGGCCTACGAGCAGTACTTC.

This clone was seen once. The CDR3 here is CAVGRTGGTDTQYF. The CDR3 DNA sequence: TGTGCCGTAGGCAGGACAGGGGGAACAGATACGCAGTATTTT. The chain recombines TRBV10-3 with TRBJ2-3; 10 bases align to TRBD1. The trim removed 11 bases at V and 3 bases at J, leaving 8 bases unmatched. The CDR3 covers 14 residues. From germline, CDR1 is ENHRY and CDR2 SYGVKD.

The chain carries TRBV15 and TRBJ2-2, with 7 bases fitting TRBD1. The V and J ends lost 3 bases and 0 bases, in that order; junction bases with no gene match: 4. CDR3 length: 16 amino acids. Germline CDR1 LNHNV, CDR2 YYDKDF (reference sequence). DNA of the CDR3: TGTGCCACCAGCAGGGGGGACAGTACGAACACCGGGGAGCTGTTTTTT. Translation gives CATSRGDSTNTGELFF.

DNA for the CDR3: TGTGCCAGCAGTGAACAGGGGGGAGATACGCAGTATTTT. Translated: CASSEQGGDTQYF. The chain is built from TRBV6-4 and TRBJ2-3; 8 bases are shared with TRBD1. CDR1 and CDR2 (germline): MRHNA, SNTAGT. The CDR3 has 13 residues. Trimming cost V 3 bases and J 5 bases; bases outside gene matches: 1.